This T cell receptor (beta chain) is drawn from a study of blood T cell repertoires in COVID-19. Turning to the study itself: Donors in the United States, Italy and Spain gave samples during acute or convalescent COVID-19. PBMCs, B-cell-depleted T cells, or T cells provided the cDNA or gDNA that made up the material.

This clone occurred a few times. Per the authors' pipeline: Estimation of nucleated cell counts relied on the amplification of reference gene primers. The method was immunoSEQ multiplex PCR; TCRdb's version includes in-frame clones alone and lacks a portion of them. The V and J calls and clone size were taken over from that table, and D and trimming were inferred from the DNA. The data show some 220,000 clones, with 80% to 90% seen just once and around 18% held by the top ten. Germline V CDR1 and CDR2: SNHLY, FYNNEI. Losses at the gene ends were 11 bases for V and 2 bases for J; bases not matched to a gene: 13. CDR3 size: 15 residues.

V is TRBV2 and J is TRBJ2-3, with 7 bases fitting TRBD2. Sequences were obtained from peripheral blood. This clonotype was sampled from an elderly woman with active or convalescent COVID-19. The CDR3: CAAKASSGHTDTQYF. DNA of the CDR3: TGTGCCGCAAAGGCCTCTAGCGGTCACACAGATACGCAGTATTTT.